Presented here are 15 T cell receptor beta chains from one specimen sequenced in a study of blood T cells in healthy people across ages. The use of a sample-barcoded 5' primer and a J-beta primer mix characterized a second PCR of about 6 to 11 cycles. Using its own MiXCR run on the 5' RACE reads, TCRdb lists one record per CDR3 protein. The table has some 320,000 distinct CDR3 sequences, 25% to 30% seen once. Sequencing used blood. The receptors derive from a woman in her 70s in good health.

This clonotype was found a few times. This sequence joins TRBV6-5 and TRBJ1-5; TRBD1 might be the D (6 bases). V lost 5 bases to trimming and J lost 8 bases, with 16 bases between them. CDR1 is MNHEY and CDR2 is SVGAGI in the germline V gene. This CDR3 has 14 residues. The CDR3 is CASSGDINYKPQHF. The CDR3 region has the DNA TGTGCCAGCAGTGGGGACATTAATTATAAGCCCCAGCATTTT.

This chain links TRBV19 with TRBJ1-2, with 9 bases fitting TRBD1. The CDR3 runs to 15 residues. Trimming took 5 bases from V and 6 from J; bases not matched to a gene: 10. Germline CDR1 is LNHDA and CDR2 is SQIVND (reference sequence). Here the CDR3 DNA reads TGTGCCAGTAGTGCGCGCCGGACAGGGGAGAATGGCTACACCTTC. The encoded protein is CASSARRTGENGYTF.

The chain couples TRBV29-1 to TRBJ1-3; tentatively, D is TRBD1 (6 bases). Trimming took 2 bases from V and 0 from J, leaving 8 bases between them. Germline CDR1 reads SQVTM; CDR2 reads ANQGSEA. The length of the CDR3 is 14 residues. In nucleotides, the CDR3 is TGCAGCGTTGAACAGGGGAGCTCTGGAAACACCATATATTTT. Protein: CSVEQGSSGNTIYF.

With respect to this clonotype: The conserved final phenylalanine or tryptophan is absent from the CDR3, which likely points to a read error. The chain combines TRBV9 with TRBJ2-5; TRBD2 matches at 14 bases. Near its end, the DNA agrees better with TRBJ2-1, so the J call may be wrong. The CDR3 contains 16 residues. Germline values: CDR1 SGDLS, CDR2 YYNGEE. CDR3 sequence (DNA): TGTGCCAGCAGCATTTGGACTAGCGGGAGGAAGAATGAGCAGTTCCTC. Translating it yields CASSIWTSGRKNEQFL.

Only a few counts were recorded for this clonotype. The gene calls are TRBV20-1 and TRBJ2-2; no firm D call. The CDR3 loop spans 14 amino acids. V was cut by 0 bases and J by 8 bases, with 13 bases left in between. The V gene's germline CDR1 is DFQATT and CDR2 SNEGSKA (reference sequence). This chain's CDR3 is CSARENSLGGELFF. The CDR3 DNA sequence: TGCAGTGCTAGAGAGAATAGTTTGGGAGGGGAGCTGTTTTTT.

The CDR3 reads CASSKGTGGAGSVETQYF. In DNA form, the CDR3 reads TGTGCCAGCAGCAAAGGGACAGGGGGCGCAGGATCTGTAGAGACCCAGTACTTC. The genes are TRBV21-1 and TRBJ2-5; the D call TRBD1 from the table was never checked on the DNA. TRBV21-1 is annotated as a pseudogene. The CDR3 contains 18 residues.

The table lists this clonotype with a few counts. This rearrangement joins TRBV20-1 to TRBJ2-5; D possibly corresponds to TRBD1 (5 bases). CDR3 size: 12 residues. V lost 4 bases and J 1 base, leaving 7 bases between the germline ends. The V gene's germline CDR1 is DFQATT and CDR2 SNEGSKA (reference sequence). CDR3: CSANDSQETQYF. The CDR3 DNA is TGCAGTGCTAACGACAGCCAAGAGACCCAGTACTTC.

There are a few counts of this clonotype. The CDR3: CASRTADAVTGELFF. As DNA, the CDR3 is TGTGCCAGCAGAACGGCGGACGCGGTCACCGGGGAGCTGTTTTTT. The V gene is TRBV2, the J gene TRBJ2-2; D unclear. This CDR3 region has 15 residues. The V gene lost 6 bases and the J gene lost 4 bases, with 15 bases spanning the gap. Germline loops: CDR1 SNHLY, CDR2 FYNNEI.

This clonotype was seen ten or more times. CDR3 sequence (DNA): TGTGCCAGCAGCGTAACCGGGACAGGGGGCTTAGCTTTCTTT. Its translation is CASSVTGTGGLAFF. The V and J genes are TRBV12-3 or TRBV12-4 and TRBJ1-1; TRBD1 matches at 12 bases. This CDR3 region has 14 residues. Germline trimming cut 6 bases from V and 10 bases from J; bases unmatched to any gene: 9.

This clonotype was picked up a small number of times. At one end the junction does not follow the germline gene, possibly because of a read error. The chain is built from TRBV12-3 or TRBV12-4 and TRBJ2-2, with D perhaps TRBD2 (5 bases). This CDR3 has 16 amino acids. This CDR3 reads CASSRPGEGRTGEPFF. CDR3 nucleotides: TGTGCCAGCAGTCGTCCCGGGGAAGGGCGGACCGGGGAGCCGTTTTTT.

This clonotype occurred many times. The V and J genes are TRBV28 and TRBJ1-5; 10 bases are a match to TRBD1. The CDR3 length is 16 residues. With V trimmed by 6 bases and J by 7 bases, 12 bases remained unmatched. Germline lookup yields CDR1 MDHEN and CDR2 SYDVKM. The CDR3: CASSPPGQGYRQPQHF. In nucleotides, the CDR3 is TGTGCCAGCAGCCCCCCGGGACAGGGGTACCGCCAGCCCCAGCATTTT.

This chain uses TRBV3-1 with TRBJ1-2; 9 bases are shared with TRBD1. The CDR3 has 14 amino acids. V shed 3 bases and J 7 bases; nucleotides not matched to a gene: 6. Per the germline V gene, CDR1 is LGHDT and CDR2 is YNNKEL (reference sequence). The DNA of the CDR3 is TGTGCCAGCAGCCACGGGACAGGGTCTGGTGGCTACACCTTC. Protein: CASSHGTGSGGYTF.

This clonotype was counted at least ten times. This sequence joins TRBV4-3 and TRBJ2-3, with TRBD2 matching over 9 bases. V trimming: 0 bases; J trimming: 2 bases; junction bases outside the gene matches: 3. The germline CDR1 and CDR2 sequences are LGHNA and YSLEER. The CDR3 totals 16 residues. This CDR3 is CASSQETSGYTDTQYF. The CDR3 DNA reads TGCGCCAGCAGCCAAGAAACTAGCGGGTACACAGATACGCAGTATTTT.

Concerning this clonotype: The junction and the germline gene differ at one end; a read error may be behind it. This chain uses TRBV7-2 with TRBJ2-5; the D gene is possibly TRBD2 (6 bases). Gene TRBJ2-7 matches the end of the DNA better, so the J call may be wrong. This CDR3 is 17 amino acids long. The germline V gene encodes CDR1 SGHTA and CDR2 FQGNSA. The CDR3 nucleotides are TGTGCCAGCAGCGTAGCATCGTTTGGGGCGGGAACCTACGAGCAGTACTTC. Its translation is CASSVASFGAGTYEQYF.

This clonotype was recorded a few times. The chain employs TRBV20-1 and TRBJ2-1, with 9 bases fitting TRBD1. With 5 bases clipped from V and 9 bases from J, the junction kept 14 bases outside the gene matches. The CDR3 extends over 15 amino acids. CDR1 DFQATT and CDR2 SNEGSKA come from the germline V gene (reference sequence). Written as DNA, the CDR3 is TGCAGTGCTCGCCGTAGCGGACAGGGGTGGGGTGAGCAGTTCTTC. This gives the protein CSARRSGQGWGEQFF.